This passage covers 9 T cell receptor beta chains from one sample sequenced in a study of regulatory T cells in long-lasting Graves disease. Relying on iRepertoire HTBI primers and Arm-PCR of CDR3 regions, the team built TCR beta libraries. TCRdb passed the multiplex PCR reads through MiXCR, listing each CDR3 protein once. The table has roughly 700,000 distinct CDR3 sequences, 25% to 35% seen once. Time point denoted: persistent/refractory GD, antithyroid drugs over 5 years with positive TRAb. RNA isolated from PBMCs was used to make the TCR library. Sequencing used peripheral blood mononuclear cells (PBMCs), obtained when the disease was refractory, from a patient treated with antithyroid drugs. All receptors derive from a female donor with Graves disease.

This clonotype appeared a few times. This CDR3 is CSAQGQGPNSPLHF. Written as DNA, the CDR3 is TGCAGTGCTCAGGGACAGGGTCCGAATTCACCCCTCCACTTT. This sequence joins TRBV20-1 and TRBJ1-6; 9 nucleotides line up with TRBD1. Germline loops: CDR1 DFQATT, CDR2 SNEGSKA (reference sequence). The CDR3 has 14 amino acids. Trimming took 5 bases from V and 7 from J; bases not matched to a gene: 6.

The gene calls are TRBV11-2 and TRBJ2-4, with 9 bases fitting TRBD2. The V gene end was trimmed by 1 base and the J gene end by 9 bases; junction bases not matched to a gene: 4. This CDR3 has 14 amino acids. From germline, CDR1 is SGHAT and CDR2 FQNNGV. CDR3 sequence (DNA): TGTGCCAGCAGCTTAGCGGGACTAGCAGTCATTCAGTACTTC. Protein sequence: CASSLAGLAVIQYF. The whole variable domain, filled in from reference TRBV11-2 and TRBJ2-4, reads EAGVAQSPRYKIIEKRQSVAFWCNPISGHATLYWYQQILGQGPKLLIQFQNNGVVDDSQLPKDRFSAERLKGVDSTLKIQPAKLEDSAVYLCASSLAGLAVIQYFGAGTRLSVL.

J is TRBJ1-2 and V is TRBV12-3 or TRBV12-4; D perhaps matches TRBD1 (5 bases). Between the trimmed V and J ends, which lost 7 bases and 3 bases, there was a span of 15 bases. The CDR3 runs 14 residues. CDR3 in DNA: TGTGCCAGCACTCCTGGGGCAGCTCACTATGGCTACACCTTC. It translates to CASTPGAAHYGYTF.

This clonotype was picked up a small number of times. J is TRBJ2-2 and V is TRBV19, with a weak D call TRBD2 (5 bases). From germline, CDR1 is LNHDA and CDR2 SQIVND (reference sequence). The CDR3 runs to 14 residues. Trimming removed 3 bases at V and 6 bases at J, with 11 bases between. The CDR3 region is CASSISQRSGELFF. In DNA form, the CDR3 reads TGTGCCAGTAGTATTTCCCAGCGGTCCGGGGAGCTGTTTTTT.

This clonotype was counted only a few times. In nucleotides, the CDR3 is TGTGCCAGCAGCGTGGGGACGGAGTATGGCTACACCTTC. Residues: CASSVGTEYGYTF. The chain has TRBV9 and TRBJ1-2, with a tentative D call TRBD1 (5 bases). Looked up from germline, CDR1 is SGDLS and CDR2 is YYNGEE. V shed 2 bases and J shed 5 bases, with 10 bases lying between them. The CDR3 is 13 residues long.

DNA of the CDR3: TGTGCCTTCGAGCGGGAGGGCCACTACGAGCAGTACTTC. Translating gives CAFEREGHYEQYF. The chain couples TRBV10-3 to TRBJ2-7; 10 positions match TRBD2. CDR3 length equals 13 residues. The V gene's germline CDR1 is ENHRY and CDR2 SYGVKD. V was pared by 11 bases and J by 3 bases, with 7 bases of the junction left unmatched.

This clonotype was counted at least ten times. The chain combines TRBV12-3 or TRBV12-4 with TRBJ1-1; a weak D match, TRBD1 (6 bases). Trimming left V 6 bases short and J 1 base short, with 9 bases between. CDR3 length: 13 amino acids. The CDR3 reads CASRSRGNTEAFF. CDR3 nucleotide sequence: TGTGCCAGCAGGAGCAGGGGGAACACTGAAGCTTTCTTT.

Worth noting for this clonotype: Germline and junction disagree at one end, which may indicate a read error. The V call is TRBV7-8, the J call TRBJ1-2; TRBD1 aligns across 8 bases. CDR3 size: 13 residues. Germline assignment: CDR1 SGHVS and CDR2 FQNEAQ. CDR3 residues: CASSLVSQTGGAF. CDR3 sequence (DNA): TGTGCCAGCAGCTTAGTTAGCCAAACAGGGGGAGCCTTC.

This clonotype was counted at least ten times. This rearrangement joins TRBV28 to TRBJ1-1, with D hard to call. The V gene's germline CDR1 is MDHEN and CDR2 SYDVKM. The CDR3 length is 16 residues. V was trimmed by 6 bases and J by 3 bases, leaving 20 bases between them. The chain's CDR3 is CASRSRRGLMDTEAFF. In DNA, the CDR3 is TGTGCCAGCAGGTCTCGGCGGGGTCTTATGGACACTGAAGCTTTCTTT.